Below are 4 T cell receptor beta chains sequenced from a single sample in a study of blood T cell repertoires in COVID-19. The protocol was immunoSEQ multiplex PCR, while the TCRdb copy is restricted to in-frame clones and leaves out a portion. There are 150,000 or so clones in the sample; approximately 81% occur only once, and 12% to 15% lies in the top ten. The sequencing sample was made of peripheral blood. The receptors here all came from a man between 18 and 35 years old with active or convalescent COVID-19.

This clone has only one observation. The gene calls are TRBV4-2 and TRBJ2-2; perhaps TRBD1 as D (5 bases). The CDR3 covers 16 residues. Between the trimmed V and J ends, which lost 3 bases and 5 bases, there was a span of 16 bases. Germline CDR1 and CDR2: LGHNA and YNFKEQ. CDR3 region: CASSHAQGIQTGELFF. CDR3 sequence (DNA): TGTGCCAGCAGCCATGCCCAGGGTATCCAAACCGGGGAGCTGTTTTTT.

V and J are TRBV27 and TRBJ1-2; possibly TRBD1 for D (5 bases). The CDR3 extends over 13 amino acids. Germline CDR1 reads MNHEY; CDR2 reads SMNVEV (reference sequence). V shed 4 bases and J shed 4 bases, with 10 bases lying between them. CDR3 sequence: CASSSTVGYGYTF. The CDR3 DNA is TGTGCCAGCAGTTCGACAGTAGGCTATGGCTACACCTTC.

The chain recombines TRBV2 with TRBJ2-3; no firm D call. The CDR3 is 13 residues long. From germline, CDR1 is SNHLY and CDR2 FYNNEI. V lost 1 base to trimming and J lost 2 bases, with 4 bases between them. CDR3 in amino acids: CASSEDITDTQYF. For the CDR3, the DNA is TGTGCCAGCAGTGAAGACATCACAGATACGCAGTATTTT. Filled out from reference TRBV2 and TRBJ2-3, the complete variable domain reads EPEVTQTPSHQVTQMGQEVILRCVPISNHLYFYWYRQILGQKVEFLVSFYNNEISEKSEIFDDQFSVERPDGSNFTLKIRSTKLEDSAMYFCASSEDITDTQYFGPGTRLTVL.

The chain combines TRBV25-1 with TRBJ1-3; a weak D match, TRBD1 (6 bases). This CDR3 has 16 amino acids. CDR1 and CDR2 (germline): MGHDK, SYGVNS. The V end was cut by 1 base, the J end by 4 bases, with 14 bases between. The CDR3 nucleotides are TGTGCCAGCAGTGAATTAGGGGGTAGAGCGGGAAACACCATATATTTT. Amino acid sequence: CASSELGGRAGNTIYF.